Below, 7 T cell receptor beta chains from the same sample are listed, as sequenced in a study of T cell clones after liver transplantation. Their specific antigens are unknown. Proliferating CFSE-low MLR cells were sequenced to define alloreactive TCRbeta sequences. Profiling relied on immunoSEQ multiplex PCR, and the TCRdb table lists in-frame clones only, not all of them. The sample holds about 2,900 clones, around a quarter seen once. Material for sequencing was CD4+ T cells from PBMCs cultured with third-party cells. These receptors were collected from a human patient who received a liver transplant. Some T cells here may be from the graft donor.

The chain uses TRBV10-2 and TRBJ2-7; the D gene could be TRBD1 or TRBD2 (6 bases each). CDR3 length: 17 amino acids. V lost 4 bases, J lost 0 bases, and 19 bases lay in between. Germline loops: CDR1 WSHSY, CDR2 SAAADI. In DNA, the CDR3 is TGCGCCAGCAGTGTGGGGCTGGGGGCGGGACGCTCCTACGAGCAGTACTTC. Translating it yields CASSVGLGAGRSYEQYF.

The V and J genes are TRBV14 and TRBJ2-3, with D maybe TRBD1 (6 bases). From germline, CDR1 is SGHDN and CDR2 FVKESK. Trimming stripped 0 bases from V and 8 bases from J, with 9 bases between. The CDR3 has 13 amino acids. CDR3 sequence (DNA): TGTGCCAGCAGCCAAGATAGGGGGACTACGCAGTATTTT. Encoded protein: CASSQDRGTTQYF.

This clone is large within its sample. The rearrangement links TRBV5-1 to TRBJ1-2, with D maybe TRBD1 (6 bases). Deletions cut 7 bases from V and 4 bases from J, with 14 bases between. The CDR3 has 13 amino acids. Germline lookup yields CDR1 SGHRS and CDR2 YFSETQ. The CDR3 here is CASSREGGYGYTF. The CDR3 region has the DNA TGCGCCAGCTCTCGAGAAGGGGGCTATGGCTACACCTTC.

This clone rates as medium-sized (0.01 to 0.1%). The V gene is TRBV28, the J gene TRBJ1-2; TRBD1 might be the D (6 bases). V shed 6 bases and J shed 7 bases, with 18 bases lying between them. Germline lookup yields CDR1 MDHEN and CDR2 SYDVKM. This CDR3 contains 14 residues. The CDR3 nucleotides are TGTGCCAGCAGGAAACAGGGAGAAGTGGGTGGCTACACCTTC. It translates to CASRKQGEVGGYTF.

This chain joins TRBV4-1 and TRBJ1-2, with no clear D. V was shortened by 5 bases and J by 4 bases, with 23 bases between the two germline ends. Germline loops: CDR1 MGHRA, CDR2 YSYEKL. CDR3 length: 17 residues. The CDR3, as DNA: TGCGCCAGCAGCAGCCGTTCCCAGAACCGAAAGACCTATGGCTACACCTTC. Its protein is CASSSRSQNRKTYGYTF.

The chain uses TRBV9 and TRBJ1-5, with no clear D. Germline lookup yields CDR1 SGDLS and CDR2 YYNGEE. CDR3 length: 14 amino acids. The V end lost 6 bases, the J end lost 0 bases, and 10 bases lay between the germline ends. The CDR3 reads CASNRDISNQPQHF. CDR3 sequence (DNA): TGTGCCAGCAATCGCGACATTAGCAATCAGCCCCAGCATTTT.

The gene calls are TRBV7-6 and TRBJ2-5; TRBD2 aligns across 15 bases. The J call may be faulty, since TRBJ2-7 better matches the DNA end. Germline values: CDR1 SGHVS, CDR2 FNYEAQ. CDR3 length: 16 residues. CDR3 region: CASSSTGLAGGHEQYF. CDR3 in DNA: TGTGCCAGCAGCTCAACGGGACTAGCGGGGGGCCACGAGCAGTACTTC.